The 11 T cell receptor beta chains below come from one sample, sequenced in a study of T cell repertoires in cytomegalovirus infection. TCRdb reprocessed the reads via MiXCR and lists one record per CDR3 protein. The top ten clones hold around 13% of a sample with fewer than 300,000 distinct CDR3 sequences, 20% to 30% of them seen once. Input material: PBMCs. The receptors here all came from a human donor in good health (CMV status not recorded). Some clones in this sample may be carry-over from other donors' samples.

The chain employs TRBV28 and TRBJ1-2; no firm D call. V was clipped by 1 base and J by 7 bases, with 7 bases between them. CDR3 length: 12 amino acids. The germline V gene has CDR1 MDHEN and CDR2 SYDVKM. CDR3 region: CASSLSSRGYTF. The DNA for the CDR3 is TGTGCCAGCAGTTTATCATCCCGTGGCTACACCTTC.

This clonotype has at least ten counts. The V gene is TRBV7-3, the J gene TRBJ2-3; the D call may be TRBD1 or TRBD2 (6 bases each). Trimming cost V 9 bases and J 6 bases, with 16 bases left between them. The CDR3 contains 13 residues. Per the germline V gene, CDR1 is SGHTA and CDR2 is FQGTGA. The CDR3 reads CASRGGRTDTQYF. DNA for the CDR3: TGTGCCAGTCGTGGGGGGCGTACGGATACGCAGTATTTT.

Details on this clonotype: The CDR3 ends on some other residue instead of the conserved phenylalanine or tryptophan, so this is likely a read error. The DNA is left out, because the CDR3 cannot be placed on it with certainty; the CDR3 is given as TCRdb lists it. The gene calls are TRBV2 and TRBJ1-1; the table's D call TRBD1 went unverified against the DNA. Ends included, the CDR3 has 11 residues. Looked up from germline, CDR1 is SNHLY and CDR2 is FYNNEI. CDR3 sequence reads: CASSVSRIMGI.

This clonotype has just a few counts. The chain employs TRBV12-3 or TRBV12-4 and TRBJ2-7; perhaps TRBD1 as D (6 bases). Trimming took off 5 bases at V and 6 bases at J, with 11 bases between the two ends. The CDR3 sequence is 12 residues long. Here the CDR3 reads CASSLTGSEQYF. The CDR3, as DNA: TGTGCCAGCAGTCTCACAGGGTCCGAGCAGTACTTC.

The chain combines TRBV5-1 with TRBJ1-1; the D is unclear. The germline gives CDR1 SGHRS, CDR2 YFSETQ. The CDR3 runs to 14 residues. Trimming stripped 0 bases from V and 7 bases from J, with 13 bases between. The DNA of the CDR3 is TGCGCCAGCAGCTTGGCTGGGGTACGAGGTGAAGCTTTCTTT. Translating gives CASSLAGVRGEAFF.

The CDR3 sequence: CASSHSYNEQFF. CDR3 nucleotides: TGCGCCAGCAGTCATTCCTACAATGAGCAGTTCTTC. The chain joins TRBV23-1 to TRBJ2-1; no definite D call. TRBV23-1 is an ORF, and what it does is uncertain. The ends were cut back, 3 bases at V and 1 base at J, with 1 base in the middle. There are 12 residues in the CDR3.

The genes are TRBV20-1 and TRBJ2-3; 8 nucleotides align to TRBD2. Unmatched junction bases numbered 6, after V lost 1 base and J lost 6 bases. The CDR3 sequence is 14 residues long. Germline V gene sequence: CDR1 DFQATT, CDR2 SNEGSKA (reference sequence). The CDR3 DNA is TGCAGTGCTAGAGTCACGGGGGGGCTTGATACGCAGTATTTT. Its translation is CSARVTGGLDTQYF.

This clonotype was found a few times. V usage is TRBV7-2 and J usage is TRBJ2-7; 9 positions match TRBD2. The CDR3 has 16 amino acids. Germline trimming cut 1 base from V and 3 bases from J; bases unmatched to any gene: 7. Per germline, CDR1 SGHTA and CDR2 FQGNSA. CDR3: CASSLGSGRIHYEQYF. For the CDR3, the DNA is TGTGCCAGCAGCTTAGGAAGCGGGAGGATCCACTACGAGCAGTACTTC.

The chain carries TRBV5-1 and TRBJ2-7; D is possibly TRBD2 (5 bases). The V end was cut by 5 bases, the J end by 2 bases, with 14 bases between. CDR1 is SGHRS and CDR2 is YFSETQ in the germline V gene. The CDR3 has 14 residues. The CDR3, as DNA: TGCGCCAGCAGGCGGTTAGCGCCACCCTACGAGCAGTACTTC. Translated: CASRRLAPPYEQYF.

This clonotype appeared a few times. The chain is built from TRBV6-5 and TRBJ2-1, with 8 bases fitting TRBD2. The germline V gene encodes CDR1 MNHEY and CDR2 SVGAGI. This CDR3 has 15 residues. V dropped 5 bases and J dropped 4; count of bases not matched to a gene: 7. The CDR3 nucleotides are TGTGCCAGCAGTGTAAGCGGGGGCGGGTACAATGAGCAGTTCTTC. It is translated as CASSVSGGGYNEQFF.

With respect to this clonotype: This may be a read error: a much more frequent sequence differs by one nucleotide. V usage is TRBV7-2 and J usage is TRBJ2-7, with unresolved D. This CDR3 comprises 14 residues. V dropped 10 bases and J dropped 4 bases, with 20 bases sitting between them. Germline CDR1 reads SGHTA; CDR2 reads FQGNSA. This CDR3 reads CATTSEAKFYEQYF. In DNA form, the CDR3 reads TGTGCCACGACGTCTGAGGCCAAGTTTTACGAGCAGTACTTC.